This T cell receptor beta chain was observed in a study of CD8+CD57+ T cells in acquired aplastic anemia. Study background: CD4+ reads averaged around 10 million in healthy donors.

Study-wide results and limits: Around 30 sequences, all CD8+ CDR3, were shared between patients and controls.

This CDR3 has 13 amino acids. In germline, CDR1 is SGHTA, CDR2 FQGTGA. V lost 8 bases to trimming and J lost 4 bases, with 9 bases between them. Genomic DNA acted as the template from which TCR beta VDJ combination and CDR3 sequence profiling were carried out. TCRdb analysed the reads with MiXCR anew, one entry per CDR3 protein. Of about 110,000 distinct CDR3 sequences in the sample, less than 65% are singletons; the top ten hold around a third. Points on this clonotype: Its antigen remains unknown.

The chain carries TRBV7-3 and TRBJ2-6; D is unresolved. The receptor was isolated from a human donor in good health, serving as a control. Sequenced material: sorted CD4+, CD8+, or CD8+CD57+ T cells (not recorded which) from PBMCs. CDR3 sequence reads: CASGLGGANVLTF. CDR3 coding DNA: TGTGCCAGCGGCCTCGGAGGGGCCAACGTCCTGACTTTC.